A single sample is the source of the 24 T cell receptor beta chains below, sequenced in a study of shared clonotypes between healthy human individuals. Produced via immunoSEQ multiplex PCR; TCRdb's table is partial and in-frame only. The sample consists of about 480,000 clones, 60% to 80% of them appearing once. Specimen: PBMCs. These receptors came from a woman aged 35 to 49 in good health. Some clones in this sample may be carry-over from other donors' samples.

This clone was detected a few times. The junction does not match germline at one end; this may be a read error. The gene calls are TRBV20-1 and TRBJ1-1, with D tentatively TRBD1 (5 bases). This CDR3 comprises 9 residues. Per the germline V gene, CDR1 is DFQATT and CDR2 is SNEGSKA (reference sequence). The CDR3 spells CSAEPGYHF. CDR3 sequence (DNA): TGCAGTGCCGAGCCAGGGTACCACTTT.

This clone was seen a few times. The chain couples TRBV4-3 to TRBJ2-1; TRBD2 agrees at 9 bases. The CDR3 totals 17 residues. V shed 2 bases, J shed 4 bases, and the junction held 9 bases outside the gene matches. Germline-derived CDR1 and CDR2 are LGHNA and YSLEER. DNA of the CDR3: TGCGCCAGCAGCCAATGGGCAGTAGCGGGGGCGTACAATGAGCAGTTCTTC. Amino acid sequence: CASSQWAVAGAYNEQFF.

This clone was detected only once. V usage is TRBV6-5 and J usage is TRBJ2-7; 9 bases line up with TRBD2. The germline V gene has CDR1 MNHEY and CDR2 SVGAGI. This CDR3 region has 14 residues. V shed 6 bases and J 4 bases; nucleotides not matched to a gene: 7. The CDR3 sequence: CASSLAGVSYEQYF. The CDR3, as DNA: TGTGCCAGCAGCTTAGCGGGAGTTTCTTACGAGCAGTACTTC.

This chain uses TRBV10-1 with TRBJ2-1, with 9 bases aligning to TRBD2. V shed 3 bases and J 6 bases; nucleotides not matched to a gene: 6. In germline, CDR1 is WNHNN, CDR2 SYGVQD (reference sequence). The CDR3 covers 15 residues. CDR3 sequence reads: CASSDSLSGSNEQFF. Written as DNA, the CDR3 is TGCGCCAGCAGTGATTCCCTTAGCGGGAGCAATGAGCAGTTCTTC.

This clone was observed once. Here the CDR3 reads CASSPQGSPMDYTF. The CDR3 bases are TGTGCCAGCTCACCCCAGGGATCCCCCATGGACTACACCTTC. This chain uses TRBV18 with TRBJ1-2, with a weak D call TRBD1 (5 bases). Germline CDR1 reads KGHSH; CDR2 reads LQKENI. V lost 3 bases to trimming and J lost 10 bases, with 18 bases between them. The CDR3 sequence is 14 residues long.

This clone was detected a few times. The chain has TRBV25-1 and TRBJ2-7; D possibly matches TRBD1 or TRBD2 (5 bases each). CDR3 length: 13 amino acids. Germline CDR1 MGHDK, CDR2 SYGVNS. Trimming cost V 5 bases and J 5 bases, with 13 bases left between them. CDR3 sequence: CASSPWGSNEQYF. For the CDR3, the DNA is TGTGCCAGCAGTCCATGGGGGTCGAACGAGCAGTACTTC.

This clone showed up just a few times. This chain joins TRBV7-8 and TRBJ2-1; tentatively, D is TRBD2 (6 bases). The ends were cut back, 0 bases at V and 5 bases at J, with 20 bases in the middle. The germline V gene has CDR1 SGHVS and CDR2 FQNEAQ. The CDR3 is made up of 18 amino acids. The CDR3: CASSLAFFRVGGDNEQFF. CDR3 DNA sequence: TGTGCCAGCAGCTTAGCGTTCTTCCGGGTCGGCGGGGACAATGAGCAGTTCTTC.

This chain uses TRBV19 with TRBJ1-2; no clear D. This CDR3 has 13 residues. Germline values: CDR1 LNHDA, CDR2 SQIVND (reference sequence). Trimming left V 11 bases short and J 3 bases short, with 16 bases between. CDR3 DNA sequence: TGTGCCGGAGAGTTGACACCTCACTATGGCTACACCTTC. As protein: CAGELTPHYGYTF.

This chain connects TRBV6-4 to TRBJ2-1; no firm D call. Looked up from germline, CDR1 is MRHNA and CDR2 is SNTAGT. The CDR3 is 13 amino acids. Trimming took off 0 bases at V and 5 bases at J, with 5 bases between the two ends. The CDR3 protein is CASSDSQNNEQFF. Written as DNA, the CDR3 is TGTGCCAGCAGTGACTCCCAAAACAATGAGCAGTTCTTC.

The V and J genes are TRBV29-1 and TRBJ2-3; D remains unclear. Trimming shortened V by 0 bases and J by 0 bases, and 1 base separated the two germline ends. In germline, CDR1 is SQVTM, CDR2 ANQGSEA. The CDR3 runs 12 residues. CDR3 in amino acids: CSVEESTDTQYF. In nucleotides, the CDR3 is TGCAGCGTTGAAGAGAGCACAGATACGCAGTATTTT.

V and J are TRBV7-3 and TRBJ2-1, with TRBD1 as a possible D gene (5 bases). Trimming left V 5 bases short and J 3 bases short, with 14 bases between. The germline CDR1 and CDR2 sequences are SGHTA and FQGTGA. The CDR3 has 15 residues. The CDR3 is CASSPPGKDYNEQFF. The DNA for the CDR3 is TGTGCCAGCAGCCCCCCAGGGAAAGACTACAATGAGCAGTTCTTC. Variable domain in full (rest from reference TRBV7-3 and TRBJ2-1): GAGVSQTPSNKVTEKGKYVELRCDPISGHTALYWYRQSLGQGPEFLIYFQGTGAADDSGLPNDRFFAVRPEGSVSTLKIQRTERGDSAVYLCASSPPGKDYNEQFFGPGTRLTVL.

The genes are TRBV27 and TRBJ2-6; D uncertain. Germline loops: CDR1 MNHEY, CDR2 SMNVEV (reference sequence). Trimming cost V 6 bases and J 4 bases, with 7 bases left between them. The CDR3 runs 13 residues. CDR3 loop: CASRLVGANVLTF. CDR3 coding DNA: TGTGCCAGCAGACTGGTAGGGGCCAACGTCCTGACTTTC.

CDR3 region: CASSELFWSGDRSNQPQHF. In nucleotides, the CDR3 is TGTGCCAGCAGTGAATTATTTTGGTCCGGGGACAGGTCAAATCAGCCCCAGCATTTT. This chain joins TRBV6-1 and TRBJ1-5; 8 bases align to TRBD1. CDR1 is MNHNS, CDR2 SASEGT, per germline. Trimming took 2 bases from V and 4 from J; bases not matched to a gene: 16. The CDR3 consists of 19 residues.

The rearrangement links TRBV28 to TRBJ2-2; no clear D. V gave up 4 bases and J gave up 5 bases, with 17 bases separating them. The CDR3 length is 16 residues. Germline CDR1 and CDR2: MDHEN and SYDVKM. The chain's CDR3 is CASSYAGSHRTGELFF. CDR3 DNA sequence: TGTGCCAGCAGTTACGCCGGGTCCCATAGGACCGGGGAGCTGTTTTTT.

The rearrangement uses TRBV30 and TRBJ1-6; TRBD1 might be the D (5 bases). CDR3 length: 14 residues. V was shortened by 5 bases and J by 3 bases, with 11 bases between the two germline ends. Germline assignment: CDR1 GTSNPN and CDR2 SVGIG (reference sequence). The CDR3 bases are TGTGCCTGGGCACAGGAGAACTATAATTCACCCCTCCACTTT. Translating gives CAWAQENYNSPLHF.

About this clone: The sample contains more than one DNA sequence encoding this CDR3. The CDR3 DNA sequence: TGTGCCAGCAGCGTAGGTTCAGGAAACACCATATATTTT. Its translation: CASSVGSGNTIYF. The chain combines TRBV9 with TRBJ1-3, with unresolved D. Germline V gives CDR1 SGDLS, CDR2 YYNGEE. V was clipped by 0 bases and J by 4 bases, with 5 bases between them. This CDR3 has 13 amino acids.

The CDR3 DNA sequence: TGCGCCAGCAGCTTGGAGGGGGATTCCCACACCGGGGAGCTGTTTTTT. This translates into CASSLEGDSHTGELFF. The chain has TRBV5-1 and TRBJ2-2; D perhaps matches TRBD1 (6 bases). The CDR3 is 16 residues long. Germline V gives CDR1 SGHRS, CDR2 YFSETQ. V was trimmed by 0 bases and J by 3 bases, leaving 12 bases between them.

CDR3 sequence reads: CASLRLTGQNQPQHF. The CDR3 nucleotides read TGTGCCAGCTTACGTCTAACGGGACAGAATCAGCCCCAGCATTTT. V and J are TRBV27 and TRBJ1-5, with 7 bases identical to TRBD1. The CDR3 runs to 15 residues. V shed 8 bases and J 4 bases; nucleotides not matched to a gene: 11. Germline lookup yields CDR1 MNHEY and CDR2 SMNVEV (reference sequence).

The rearrangement links TRBV28 to TRBJ1-5; 7 bases match TRBD1. After removal of 6 bases from V and 7 bases from J, the junction contained 6 bases not matched to a gene. Germline CDR1 reads MDHEN; CDR2 reads SYDVKM. CDR3 length: 13 residues. CDR3 nucleotides: TGTGCCAGCAGCACAGGGGTAGGACAGCCCCAGCATTTT. Translated, it gives CASSTGVGQPQHF.

As for this clone: A single base separates this from a much larger clone, so it may be a read error. This sequence joins TRBV7-2 and TRBJ2-7; D gene ambiguous. Trimming removed 1 base from V and 0 bases from J, with 13 bases in between. Germline V lookup: CDR1 SGHTA, CDR2 FQGNSA. This CDR3 spans 16 amino acids. The CDR3 here is CASSLGAGLGSYEQYF. DNA of the CDR3: TGTGCCAGCAGCTTAGGCGCTGGGCTCGGCTCCTACGAGCAGTACTTC. The full variable domain, with the rest looked up from reference TRBV7-2 and TRBJ2-7, is GAGVSQSPSNKVTEKGKDVELRCDPISGHTALYWYRQSLGQGLEFLIYFQGNSAPDKSGLPSDRFSAERTGGSVSTLTIQRTQQEDSAVYLCASSLGAGLGSYEQYFGPGTRLTVT.

This rearrangement joins TRBV6-1 to TRBJ2-5, with 7 bases identical to TRBD1. Germline V gives CDR1 MNHNS, CDR2 SASEGT. The CDR3 is made up of 13 amino acids. V was pared by 9 bases and J by 5 bases, with 9 bases of the junction left unmatched. CDR3 loop: CASGQGVWETQYF. The CDR3 DNA is TGTGCCAGTGGCCAGGGGGTGTGGGAGACCCAGTACTTC.

About this clone: Other nucleotide sequences in the sample specify the same CDR3. V is TRBV5-1 and J is TRBJ2-2; TRBD2 agrees at 11 bases. This CDR3 region has 16 residues. CDR1 is SGHRS and CDR2 is YFSETQ in the germline V gene. V gave up 2 bases and J gave up 2 bases; unmatched junction bases: 2. CDR3 nucleotide sequence: TGCGCCAGCAGCTTTCGACTAGCGGGAAACACCGGGGAGCTGTTTTTT. This codes for CASSFRLAGNTGELFF. Using reference TRBV5-1 and TRBJ2-2 for the parts outside the CDR3, the full variable domain is KAGVTQTPRYLIKTRGQQVTLSCSPISGHRSVSWYQQTPGQGLQFLFEYFSETQRNKGNFPGRFSGRQFSNSRSEMNVSTLELGDSALYLCASSFRLAGNTGELFFGEGSRLTVL.

This clone was recorded once. The chain carries TRBV7-2 and TRBJ2-7; D is possibly TRBD1 (6 bases). The germline V and J ends were trimmed by 1 base and 3 bases, with 10 bases remaining between them. Germline V gives CDR1 SGHTA, CDR2 FQGNSA. The CDR3 extends over 14 amino acids. In DNA form, the CDR3 reads TGTGCCAGCAGCTTAGACAGGGAACTCTACGAGCAGTACTTC. It translates to CASSLDRELYEQYF.

V and J are TRBV19 and TRBJ2-7; D possibly matches TRBD1 or TRBD2 (5 bases each). The CDR3 loop spans 15 amino acids. The germline gives CDR1 LNHDA, CDR2 SQIVND (reference sequence). The ends were cut back, 5 bases at V and 0 bases at J, with 14 bases in the middle. The CDR3 region is CASSARDASSYEQYF. The CDR3 bases are TGTGCCAGTAGTGCCCGGGACGCGAGCTCCTACGAGCAGTACTTC.